This T cell receptor (beta chain) was sequenced in a study of beta chain features in type 1 diabetes. Study context: Across every sample, some 110 million sorted cells were examined in total.

CDR1 is SNHLY and CDR2 is FYNNEI in the germline V gene. The V and J ends lost 4 bases and 7 bases, in that order; junction bases with no gene match: 10. The CDR3 is 15 amino acids. Only a few counts were recorded for this clone. Investigators reverse transcribed all isolated RNA, so they sequenced expressed TCRB transcripts. The protocol was immunoSEQ multiplex PCR, while the TCRdb copy is restricted to in-frame clones and leaves out a portion. In the table there are roughly 300,000 clones, 7% to 9% of which are singletons. Sequenced input: central memory CD4+ T cells from blood. This rearrangement joins TRBV2 to TRBJ2-1; the match to TRBD2 covers 7 bases. This sequence originates from a woman younger than 30 in good health. CDR3 region: CASSVEAGDGNEQFF. The CDR3 coding sequence is TGTGCCAGCAGTGTAGAGGCGGGAGATGGGAATGAGCAGTTCTTC.